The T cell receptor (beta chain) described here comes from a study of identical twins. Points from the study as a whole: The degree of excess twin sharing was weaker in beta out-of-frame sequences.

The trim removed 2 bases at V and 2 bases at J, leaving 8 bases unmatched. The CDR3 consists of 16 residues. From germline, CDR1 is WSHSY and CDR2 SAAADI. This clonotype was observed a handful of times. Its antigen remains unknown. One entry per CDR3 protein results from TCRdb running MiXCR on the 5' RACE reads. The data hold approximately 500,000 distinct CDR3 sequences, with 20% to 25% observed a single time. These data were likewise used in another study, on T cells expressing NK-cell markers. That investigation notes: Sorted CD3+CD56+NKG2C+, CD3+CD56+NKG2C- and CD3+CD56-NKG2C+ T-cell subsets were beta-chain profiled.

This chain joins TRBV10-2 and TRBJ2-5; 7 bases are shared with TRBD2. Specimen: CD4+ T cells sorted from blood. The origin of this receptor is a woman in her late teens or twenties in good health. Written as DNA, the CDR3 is TGCGCCAGCAGTGAGCCGGGGGGAGGTAAACAAGAGACCCAGTACTTC. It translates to CASSEPGGGKQETQYF.